Here is one T cell receptor (beta chain) with its context. The antigen is unknown. The data were produced by immunoSEQ multiplex PCR, yet TCRdb's version contains in-frame clones alone and is incomplete. The data contain about 38,000 clones, around four fifths of them seen just once; the ten biggest clones take up roughly 3.6%. Unmatched junction bases numbered 11, after V lost 4 bases and J lost 9 bases. CDR1 and CDR2 from the germline V gene are SGHNT and YYREEE (reference sequence). This CDR3 contains 15 residues. The source of the sample is a study of graft-versus-host responses after intestinal transplantation. Looking at the study overall: As for transplant type, recipients had multivisceral, liver-intestinal, or isolated intestinal grafts. Recipients across the board were started on anti-thymocyte globulin induction, then kept on tacrolimus and steroids for two to four years. Study-wide findings and caveats: GvH clone levels peaked in circulation, and this peak was associated with early post-transplant HvG declines.

The clonotype comes from a human patient who received an intestinal transplant, so some T cells may come from the graft donor. This chain joins TRBV5-4 and TRBJ2-1; 9 positions agree with TRBD2. The sequencing used PBMCs, collected roughly 1,000 days after transplant. The CDR3 here is CASSRGGLAQSEQFF. Written as DNA, the CDR3 is TGTGCCAGCAGCCGGGGGGGACTAGCCCAAAGTGAGCAGTTCTTC.